This is a list of T cell receptor beta chains from one sample in a study of blood T cell repertoires in COVID-19. Sequencing used immunoSEQ multiplex PCR; TCRdb keeps in-frame clones, though not all of them. The data contain about 70,000 clones, roughly 91% of them singletons. Sample: peripheral blood. The receptors shown here come from a woman under 30 with acute or convalescent COVID-19. CDR3s include the opening cysteine and the closing phenylalanine or tryptophan. A D gene is named only where the DNA matches it firmly. Rows may omit the clone size; those that give it use once, few, many or a size class.

j_call	clone_size	v_call	d_call	cdr3_aa	cdr3_nt
TRBJ2-7	-	TRBV5-1	TRBD1	CASSLRITGGISYEQYF	TGCGCCAGCAGCTTGAGGATCACAGGGGGAATCTCCTACGAGCAGTACTTC
TRBJ1-4	-	TRBV11-2	-	CASSLGVRGGEKLFF	TGTGCCAGCAGCTTAGGGGTCAGGGGAGGGGAAAAACTGTTTTTT
TRBJ1-6	-	TRBV19	-	CASSMAAKDNSPLHF	TGTGCCAGTAGTATGGCGGCAAAAGATAATTCACCCCTCCACTTT
TRBJ2-3	-	TRBV19	TRBD2	CASSIDPPGRGADTQYF	TGTGCCAGTAGTATAGATCCCCCAGGGCGGGGGGCAGATACGCAGTATTTT
TRBJ2-5	-	TRBV2	TRBD1	CAGGQQETQYF	TGTGCCGGGGGACAGCAAGAGACCCAGTACTTC
TRBJ1-2	-	TRBV28	TRBD1	CASRGGAGYGYTF	TGTGCCAGCCGAGGGGGCGCGGGCTATGGCTACACCTTC
TRBJ2-1	-	TRBV28	TRBD1	CASRTGGRVGDEQFF	TGTGCCAGCAGGACAGGGGGTCGGGTTGGGGATGAGCAGTTCTTC
TRBJ1-1	-	TRBV28	-	CASSPITGGATEAFF	TGTGCCAGCAGTCCCATTACGGGGGGTGCCACTGAAGCTTTCTTT
TRBJ2-1	once	TRBV18	-	CASSPITGNYNEQFF	TGTGCCAGCTCACCAATCACCGGGAACTACAATGAGCAGTTCTTC
TRBJ1-6	-	TRBV16	TRBD1	CASSQSNRGRNSPLHF	TGTGCCAGCAGCCAATCGAACAGGGGGCGAAATTCACCCCTCCACTTT
TRBJ1-2	-	TRBV20-1	-	CSASIRGANYGYTF	TGCAGTGCTAGTATCAGGGGCGCAAACTATGGCTACACCTTC
TRBJ1-2	-	TRBV6-1	-	CASSEVSGDGYTF	TGTGCCAGCAGTGAAGTCTCGGGGGATGGCTACACCTTC
TRBJ1-2	-	TRBV30	-	CASRGVGGYTF	TGTGCCTCTAGAGGTGTGGGTGGCTACACCTTC
TRBJ1-4	-	TRBV5-6	-	CASSLATTNEKLFF	TGTGCCAGCAGCTTGGCTACAACTAATGAAAAACTGTTTTTT
TRBJ2-7	-	TRBV19	-	CASSMSQGYEQYF	TGTGCCAGTAGTATGAGTCAGGGGTACGAGCAGTACTTC
TRBJ1-2	-	TRBV28	-	CATQGGGNYGYTF	TGTGCCACCCAGGGAGGGGGAAACTATGGCTACACCTTC
TRBJ1-1	-	TRBV19	-	CASSIGGADTEAFF	TGTGCCAGTAGTATCGGGGGGGCTGACACTGAAGCTTTCTTT
TRBJ1-6	once	TRBV27	-	CASSSGQYNSPLHF	TGTGCCAGCAGTTCGGGACAATATAATTCACCCCTCCACTTT
TRBJ1-6	-	TRBV7-8	TRBD1	CASSPRTGTSPLHF	TGTGCCAGCAGCCCGCGGACAGGGACTTCACCCCTCCACTTT
TRBJ2-7	-	TRBV6-1	-	CASSEDGVVASYEQYF	TGTGCCAGCAGTGAAGACGGTGTCGTCGCCTCCTACGAGCAGTACTTC
TRBJ2-3	-	TRBV16	TRBD2	CASSQMEAPSTSGVTDTQYF	TGTGCCAGCAGCCAAATGGAGGCCCCCTCTACTAGCGGGGTCACAGATACGCAGTATTTT
TRBJ2-3	-	TRBV7-2	TRBD2	CASSLAGGWADTQYF	TGTGCCAGCAGCCTAGCGGGAGGGTGGGCAGATACGCAGTATTTT
TRBJ2-1	-	TRBV7-2	-	CASSSKVRGEQFF	TGTGCCAGCAGCAGTAAGGTTCGGGGGGAGCAGTTCTTC
TRBJ1-6	-	TRBV28	-	CASSSRNNSPLHF	TGTGCCAGCAGCTCTAGGAATAATTCACCCCTCCACTTT
TRBJ2-1	few	TRBV5-6	-	CASSLTRNPYNEQFF	TGTGCCAGCAGCTTGACGAGGAACCCCTACAATGAGCAGTTCTTC
TRBJ2-7	-	TRBV28	TRBD2	CASRHPLTSGNEQYF	TGTGCCAGCAGACATCCCCTGACTAGCGGTAATGAGCAGTACTTC
TRBJ2-7	once	TRBV5-6	-	CASSSLLGGTSYEQYF	TGTGCCAGCAGCAGCCTTCTTGGGGGGACGTCCTACGAGCAGTACTTC
TRBJ2-1	-	TRBV3-1/TRBV3-2	TRBD2	CASGPTSGGMNEQFF	TGTGCCAGCGGGCCGACTAGCGGGGGGATGAATGAGCAGTTCTTC
TRBJ2-1	-	TRBV7-2	-	CASSLRDPWAEQFF	TGTGCCAGCAGCTTAAGAGACCCATGGGCTGAGCAGTTCTTC
TRBJ1-1	-	TRBV30	-	CAWGLGQNTEAFF	TGTGCCTGGGGGCTCGGACAGAACACTGAAGCTTTCTTT
TRBJ1-2	once	TRBV5-5	TRBD1	CASSTRTGRSYGYTF	TGTGCCAGCAGCACCCGGACAGGGAGATCCTATGGCTACACCTTC
TRBJ2-5	-	TRBV27	TRBD2	CASSLLAGTETQYF	TGTGCCAGCAGTTTATTAGCGGGGACGGAGACCCAGTACTTC
TRBJ2-5	-	TRBV6-6	TRBD2	CASTSGTRQETQYF	TGTGCCAGCACCTCGGGGACTAGGCAAGAGACCCAGTACTTC
TRBJ2-1	-	TRBV7-2	-	CASSSPGRGQGEQFF	TGTGCCAGCAGCTCACCCGGCAGGGGCCAGGGTGAGCAGTTCTTC
TRBJ2-6	-	TRBV7-9	-	CASSYALTSGANVLTF	TGTGCCAGCAGCTATGCTCTGACTTCTGGGGCCAACGTCCTGACTTTC
TRBJ2-6	once	TRBV7-9	-	CASSSRGNPSGANVLTF	TGTGCCAGCAGTTCTCGGGGGAATCCCTCTGGGGCCAACGTCCTGACTTTC
TRBJ1-3	-	TRBV13	TRBD1	CASSAGTGGNTIYF	TGTGCCAGCAGCGCGGGGACAGGTGGAAACACCATATATTTT
TRBJ2-5	-	TRBV6-2/TRBV6-3	TRBD2	CASSIQGTSGKPRGETQYF	TGTGCCAGCAGTATCCAAGGGACTAGCGGGAAACCCAGGGGGGAGACCCAGTACTTC
TRBJ1-3	few	TRBV28	-	CASTPGGSGNTIYF	TGTGCCAGCACCCCCGGCGGATCTGGAAACACCATATATTTT
TRBJ1-1	-	TRBV3-1/TRBV3-2	TRBD1	CASSQRGQTEAFF	TGTGCCAGCAGCCAGAGGGGGCAAACTGAAGCTTTCTTT
TRBJ1-6	-	TRBV7-2	-	CASSFVFGATNSPLHF	TGTGCCAGCAGCTTTGTCTTTGGGGCGACCAATTCACCCCTCCACTTT
TRBJ1-1	-	TRBV5-1	TRBD1	CASSLVGQATEAFF	TGCGCCAGCAGCTTGGTAGGACAGGCCACTGAAGCTTTCTTT
TRBJ1-1	-	TRBV12-3/TRBV12-4	TRBD1	CASTLGGMREAFF	TGTGCCAGCACTCTAGGGGGCATGAGAGAAGCTTTCTTT
TRBJ2-1	-	TRBV30	-	CAWSSALGNEQFF	TGTGCCTGGAGCTCGGCCCTAGGCAATGAGCAGTTCTTC
TRBJ1-3	-	TRBV6-5	-	CASSYSTARNTIYF	TGTGCCAGCAGTTACTCGACAGCTAGAAACACCATATATTTT